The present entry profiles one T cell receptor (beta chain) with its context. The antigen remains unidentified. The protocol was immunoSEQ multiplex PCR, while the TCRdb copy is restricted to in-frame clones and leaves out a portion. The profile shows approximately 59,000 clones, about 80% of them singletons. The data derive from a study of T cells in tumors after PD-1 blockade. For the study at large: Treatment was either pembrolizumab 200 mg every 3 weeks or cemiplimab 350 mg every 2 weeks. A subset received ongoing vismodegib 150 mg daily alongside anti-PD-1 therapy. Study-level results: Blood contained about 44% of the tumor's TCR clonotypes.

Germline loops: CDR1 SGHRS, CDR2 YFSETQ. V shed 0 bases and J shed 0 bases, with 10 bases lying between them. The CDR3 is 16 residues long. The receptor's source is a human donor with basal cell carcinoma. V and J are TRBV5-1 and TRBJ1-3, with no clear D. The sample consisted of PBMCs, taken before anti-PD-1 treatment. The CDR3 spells CASSLAAGGSGNTIYF. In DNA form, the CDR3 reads TGCGCCAGCAGCTTGGCCGCCGGAGGCTCTGGAAACACCATATATTTT.